Given below is one TCR beta chain in context. The record originates from a study of technical replicates of blood from several donors. Assay used: immunoSEQ multiplex PCR; TCRdb lists only in-frame clones, some missing. The sample lists 70,000 to 80,000 clones, about 90% occurring once. Germline CDR1 reads LNHDA; CDR2 reads SQIVND (reference sequence). V gave up 4 bases and J gave up 7 bases; unmatched junction bases: 3. The CDR3 is 13 amino acids. The sample consisted of T cells isolated from PBMCs. The gene calls are TRBV19 and TRBJ2-2; TRBD2 agrees at 7 bases. The TCR comes from a human donor in good health. CDR3 nucleotide sequence: TGTGCCAGTAGTACGGGGGGTGTCGGGGAGCTGTTTTTT. It translates to CASSTGGVGELFF. Supplemented by reference TRBV19 and TRBJ2-2, the full variable domain reads DGGITQSPKYLFRKEGQNVTLSCEQNLNHDAMYWYRQDPGQGLRLIYYSQIVNDFQKGDIAEGYSVSREKKESFPLTVTSAQKNPTAFYLCASSTGGVGELFFGEGSRLTVL.